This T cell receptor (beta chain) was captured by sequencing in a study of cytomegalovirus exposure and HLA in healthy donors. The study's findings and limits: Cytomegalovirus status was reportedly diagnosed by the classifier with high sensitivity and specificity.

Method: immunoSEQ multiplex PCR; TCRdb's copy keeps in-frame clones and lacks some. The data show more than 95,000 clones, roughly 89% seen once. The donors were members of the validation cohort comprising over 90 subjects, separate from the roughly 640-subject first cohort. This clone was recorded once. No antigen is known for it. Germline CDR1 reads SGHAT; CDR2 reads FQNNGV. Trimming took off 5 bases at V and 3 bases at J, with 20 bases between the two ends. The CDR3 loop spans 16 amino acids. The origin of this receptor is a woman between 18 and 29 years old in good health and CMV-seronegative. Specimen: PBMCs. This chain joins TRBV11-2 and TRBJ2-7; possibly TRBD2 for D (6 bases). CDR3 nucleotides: TGTGCCAGCAGCGCACCAAAACGGGGGTCGAACTACGAGCAGTACTTC. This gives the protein CASSAPKRGSNYEQYF.